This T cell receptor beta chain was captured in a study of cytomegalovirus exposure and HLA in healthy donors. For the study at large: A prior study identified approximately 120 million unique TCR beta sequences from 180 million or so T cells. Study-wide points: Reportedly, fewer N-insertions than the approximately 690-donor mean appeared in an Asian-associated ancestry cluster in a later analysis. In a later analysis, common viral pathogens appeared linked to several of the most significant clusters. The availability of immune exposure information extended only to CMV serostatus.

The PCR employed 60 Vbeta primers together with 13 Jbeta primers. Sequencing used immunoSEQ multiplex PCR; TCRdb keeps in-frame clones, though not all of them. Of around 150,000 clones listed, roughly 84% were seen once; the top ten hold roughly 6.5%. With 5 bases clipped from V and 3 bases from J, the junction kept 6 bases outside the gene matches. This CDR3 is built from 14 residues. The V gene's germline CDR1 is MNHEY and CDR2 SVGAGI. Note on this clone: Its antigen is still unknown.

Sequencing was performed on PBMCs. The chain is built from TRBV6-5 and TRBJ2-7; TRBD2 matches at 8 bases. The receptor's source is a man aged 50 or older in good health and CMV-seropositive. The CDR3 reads CASSEVGLDYEQYF. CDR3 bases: TGTGCCAGCAGTGAAGTGGGACTAGACTACGAGCAGTACTTC.